This entry features one T cell receptor beta chain sequence. Its antigen is unknown. Being one base from a much bigger clone, this may be a read error. The data originate from a study of T cell repertoires in cytomegalovirus infection (dated by TCRdb to about 2019). Notes on the research overall: Donor HLA type was relevant to the analysis, as public TCR beta signatures indicated carriage of CMV infection together with the matching HLA type. Study-level results and caveats: The ex vivo response was dominated by HLA-C-restricted CMV-specific TCR beta clonotypes, which also provided the single most frequent clonotype in two of eight donors. In both this cohort and an independent cohort of 352 donors, the cumulative frequency of public TCR beta family members distinguished carriers of CMV infection plus the relevant HLA type.

The data were produced on an Illumina HiSeq 1500. Clones were called with MiXCR by TCRdb after fastp trimmed the public reads at Q25, and only in-frame beta chains were retained. Each entry is one CDR3 protein sequence, shown with its most common DNA and genes. For this sample there are about 140,000 distinct CDR3 sequences; 5.5% to 8% appear just once. Approximately 19% of the sample is in the top ten clones. Sequences LNHDA (CDR1) and SQIVND (CDR2) are obtained from the germline V gene (reference sequence). Measured from the cysteine to the phenylalanine, the CDR3 is 10 residues long. Left in the record is the CDR3 DNA by itself, 30 bases read in frame from the first base.

The sequence links TRBV19 to TRBJ1-2; no confident D gene assignment can be made. The sequenced sample was PBMCs. The receptor was isolated from a human donor in good health (CMV status not recorded). Some clones in this sample may be carry-over from other donors' samples. This receptor carries the CDR3 CDSSQDRLTF. Here is the DNA: TGTGACAGTAGCCAGGACCGCCTAACCTTC.